This T cell receptor beta chain was retrieved from a study of T cell responses to AZD1222 COVID-19 vaccine. Across the study: Second-dose intervals of approximately 4 or approximately 12 weeks were pooled. Whole-study results and caveats: Most donors were white British, females outnumbered males, and clonal diversity was possibly underestimated.

Comment on this clone: Its target is unknown.

Produced via immunoSEQ multiplex PCR; TCRdb's table is partial and in-frame only. The sample shows about 110,000 clones, 70% to 90% of them seen only once. This CDR3 has 15 amino acids. In germline, CDR1 is KGHDR, CDR2 SFDVKD. With 4 bases removed from V and 2 bases from J, the gap between germline ends came to 11 bases. Source: peripheral blood, taken on day 0 of AZD1222 vaccination. This chain connects TRBV24-1 to TRBJ2-1, with D perhaps TRBD2 (5 bases). The sequence was obtained from an adult in good health. The CDR3 sequence is CATSEPGLTYNEQFF. The CDR3, as DNA: TGTGCCACCAGTGAGCCGGGATTGACCTACAATGAGCAGTTCTTC.